The 2 T cell receptor beta chains reported below all come from one sample, sequenced in a study of blood T cell repertoires in COVID-19 (TCRdb year 2020). The library was obtained by the immunoSEQ multiplex PCR assay. TCRdb took this table from immuneACCESS and kept in-frame rearrangements with V and J called. Such tables lack part of the clones; where checked against another copy, unresolved V genes explain under half of the gap, and the rest is unexplained. The sample records about 70,000 clones, more than 65% of which are singletons. The top ten clonotypes cover about 0.8% of the sample. Sample: peripheral blood. These receptors originate from a woman aged 70 to 79 with acute or convalescent COVID-19.

In its sample, this clone was seen once. The chain carries TRBV7-9 and TRBJ1-4, with TRBD1 matching 9 bases. Unmatched junction bases numbered 4, after V lost 0 bases and J lost 5 bases. The CDR3 consists of 16 residues. The germline V gene has CDR1 SEHNR and CDR2 FQNEAQ (reference sequence). The chain's CDR3 is CASSLASGTGNEKLFF. The CDR3 DNA reads TGTGCCAGCAGCTTAGCGTCCGGGACAGGGAATGAAAAACTGTTTTTT.

CDR3 sequence reads: CASTSGLLGIGYTF. In DNA form, the CDR3 reads TGTGCCAGTACCTCGGGACTCCTAGGGATCGGCTACACCTTC. The chain carries TRBV19 and TRBJ1-2, with D possibly being TRBD1 (5 bases). The germline V gene has CDR1 LNHDA and CDR2 SQIVND (reference sequence). V was pared by 7 bases and J by 8 bases, with 20 bases between. The CDR3 totals 14 residues.